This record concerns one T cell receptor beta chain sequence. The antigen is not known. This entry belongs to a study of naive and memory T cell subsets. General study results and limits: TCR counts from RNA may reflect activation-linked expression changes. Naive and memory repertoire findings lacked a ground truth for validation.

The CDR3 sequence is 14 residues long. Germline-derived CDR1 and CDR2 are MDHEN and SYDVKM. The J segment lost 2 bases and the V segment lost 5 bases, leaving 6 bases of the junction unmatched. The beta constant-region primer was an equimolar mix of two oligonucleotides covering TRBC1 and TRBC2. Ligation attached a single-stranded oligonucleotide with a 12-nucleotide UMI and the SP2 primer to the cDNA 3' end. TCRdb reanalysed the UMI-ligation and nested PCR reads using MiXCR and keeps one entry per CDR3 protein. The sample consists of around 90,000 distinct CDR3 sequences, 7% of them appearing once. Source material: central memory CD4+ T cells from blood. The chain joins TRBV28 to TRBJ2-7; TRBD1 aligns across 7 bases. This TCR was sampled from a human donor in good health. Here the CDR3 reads CASSIEGGTYEQYF. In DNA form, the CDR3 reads TGTGCCAGCAGTATTGAAGGGGGCACCTACGAGCAGTACTTC.